This T cell receptor beta chain stems from a study of CD8+CD57+ T cells in acquired aplastic anemia. Study summary: Mean yield of DNA from sorted CD4+ and CD8+ cells was 3.2 ug. Read counts for CD4+ cells (from healthy donors) averaged around 11 million. Study findings and constraints: Levels of CD8+ Simpson's diversity were not significantly distinct in patients versus controls.

Template material for TCR beta VDJ and CDR3 profiling consisted of genomic DNA. One entry per CDR3 protein, called by TCRdb with MiXCR from the reads. The sample has a few hundred thousand distinct CDR3 sequences; around 68% are singletons. Note on this clonotype: Its antigen remains unknown.

The TCR sequence derives from a human donor in good health, serving as a control. The material sequenced was sorted CD4+, CD8+, or CD8+CD57+ T cells (not recorded which) from PBMCs.

The CDR3 loop reads CASSMTGGSQPQHF. Written as DNA, the CDR3 is TGTGCCAGTAGTATGACAGGGGGCAGTCAGCCCCAGCATTTT. This sequence joins TRBV19 and TRBJ1-5; 10 bases map to TRBD1. This CDR3 spans 14 amino acids. The V gene's germline CDR1 is LNHDA and CDR2 SQIVND (reference sequence). J gave up 6 bases and V 3 bases, and 2 bases lay outside the gene matches.